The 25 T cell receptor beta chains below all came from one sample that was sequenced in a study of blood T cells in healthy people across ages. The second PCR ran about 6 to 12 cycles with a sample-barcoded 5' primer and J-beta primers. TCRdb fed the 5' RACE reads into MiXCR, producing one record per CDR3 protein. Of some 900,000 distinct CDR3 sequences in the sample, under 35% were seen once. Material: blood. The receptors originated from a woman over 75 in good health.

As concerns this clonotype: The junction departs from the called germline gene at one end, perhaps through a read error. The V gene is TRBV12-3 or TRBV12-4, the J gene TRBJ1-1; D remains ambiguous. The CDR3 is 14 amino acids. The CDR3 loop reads CASSFSFSNTETFF. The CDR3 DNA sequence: TGTGCCAGCAGTTTTAGTTTTTCGAACACTGAAACTTTCTTT.

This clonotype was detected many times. The CDR3 reads CASSLDISGGSKFF. The CDR3, as DNA: TGCGCCAGCAGCTTGGATATTAGCGGGGGGTCGAAGTTCTTC. The J gene is TRBJ2-1, the V gene TRBV5-1, with 10 bases identical to TRBD2. Per germline, CDR1 SGHRS and CDR2 YFSETQ. J was trimmed by 14 bases and V by 0 bases; bases with no gene match: 8. CDR3 length: 14 residues.

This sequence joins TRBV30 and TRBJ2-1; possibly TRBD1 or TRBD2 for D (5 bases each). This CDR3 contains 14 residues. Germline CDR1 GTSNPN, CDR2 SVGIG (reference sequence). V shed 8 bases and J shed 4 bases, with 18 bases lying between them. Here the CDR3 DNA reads TGTGCCCGGACGGGGCCGGGGCTATACAATGAGCAGTTCTTC. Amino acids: CARTGPGLYNEQFF.

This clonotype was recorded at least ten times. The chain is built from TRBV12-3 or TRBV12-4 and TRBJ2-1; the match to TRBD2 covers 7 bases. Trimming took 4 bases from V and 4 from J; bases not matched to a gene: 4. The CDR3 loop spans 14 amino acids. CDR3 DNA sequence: TGTGCCAGCAGTTCGGGACTACAATACAATGAGCAGTTCTTC. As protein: CASSSGLQYNEQFF.

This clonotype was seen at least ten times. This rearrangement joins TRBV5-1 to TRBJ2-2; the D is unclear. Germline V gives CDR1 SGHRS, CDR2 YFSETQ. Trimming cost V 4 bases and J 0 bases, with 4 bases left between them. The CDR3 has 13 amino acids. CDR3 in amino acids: CASSGPNTGELFF. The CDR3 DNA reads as TGCGCCAGCAGCGGACCGAACACCGGGGAGCTGTTTTTT.

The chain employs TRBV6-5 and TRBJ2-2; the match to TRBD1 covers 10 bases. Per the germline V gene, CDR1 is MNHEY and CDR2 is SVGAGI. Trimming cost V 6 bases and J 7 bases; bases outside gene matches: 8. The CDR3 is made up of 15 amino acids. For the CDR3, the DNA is TGTGCCAGCAGAAAGACAGGGGGCCCTGGCGGGGAGCTGTTTTTT. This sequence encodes CASRKTGGPGGELFF.

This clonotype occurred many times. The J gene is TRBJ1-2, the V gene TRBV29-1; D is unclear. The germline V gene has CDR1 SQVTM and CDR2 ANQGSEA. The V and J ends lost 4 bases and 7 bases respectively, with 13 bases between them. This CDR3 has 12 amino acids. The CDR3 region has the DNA TGCAGCGTTGCCGGGAGTGAAAGTGGCTACACCTTC. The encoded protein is CSVAGSESGYTF.

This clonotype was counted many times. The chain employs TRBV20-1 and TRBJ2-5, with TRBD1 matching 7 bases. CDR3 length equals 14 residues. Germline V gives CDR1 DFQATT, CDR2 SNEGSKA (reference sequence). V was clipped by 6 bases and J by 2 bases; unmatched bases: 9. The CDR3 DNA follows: TGCAGTGCAACCAATTGGGACAGACAAGAGACCCAGTACTTC. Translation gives CSATNWDRQETQYF.

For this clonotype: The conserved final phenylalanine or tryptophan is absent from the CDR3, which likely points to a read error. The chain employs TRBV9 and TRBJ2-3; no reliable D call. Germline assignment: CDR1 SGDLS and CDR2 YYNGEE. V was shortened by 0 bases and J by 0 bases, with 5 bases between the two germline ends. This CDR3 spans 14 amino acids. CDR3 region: CASSVAPSTDTQYV. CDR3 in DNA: TGTGCCAGCAGCGTAGCGCCTAGCACAGATACGCAGTATGTT.

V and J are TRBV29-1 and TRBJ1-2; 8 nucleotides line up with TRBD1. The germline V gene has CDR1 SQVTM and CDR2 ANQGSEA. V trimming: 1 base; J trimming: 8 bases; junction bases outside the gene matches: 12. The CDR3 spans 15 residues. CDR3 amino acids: CSVEGGTGWTRGYTF. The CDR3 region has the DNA TGCAGCGTTGAAGGGGGGACAGGCTGGACCCGGGGCTACACCTTC.

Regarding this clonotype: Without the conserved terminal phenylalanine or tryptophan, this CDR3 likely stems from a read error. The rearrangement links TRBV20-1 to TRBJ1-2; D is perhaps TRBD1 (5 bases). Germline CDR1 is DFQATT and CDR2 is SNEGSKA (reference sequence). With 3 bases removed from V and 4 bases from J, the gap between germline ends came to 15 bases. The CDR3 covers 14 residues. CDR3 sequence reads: CSARAQTASYGYTV. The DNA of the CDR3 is TGCAGTGCTAGGGCTCAGACAGCCTCCTATGGCTACACCGTC.

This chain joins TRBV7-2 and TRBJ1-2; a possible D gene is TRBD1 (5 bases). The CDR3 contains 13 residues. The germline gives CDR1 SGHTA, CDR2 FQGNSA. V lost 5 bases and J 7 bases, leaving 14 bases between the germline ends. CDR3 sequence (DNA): TGTGCCAGCAGCGTAGGTGACAGTTCTGGCTACACCTTC. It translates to CASSVGDSSGYTF.

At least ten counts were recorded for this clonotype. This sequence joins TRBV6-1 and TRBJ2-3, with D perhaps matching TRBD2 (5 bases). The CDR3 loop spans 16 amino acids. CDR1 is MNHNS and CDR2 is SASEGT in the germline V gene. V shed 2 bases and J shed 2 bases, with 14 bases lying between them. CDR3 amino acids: CASSERSLASTDTQYF. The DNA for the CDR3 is TGTGCCAGCAGTGAACGTAGTCTAGCCTCCACAGATACGCAGTATTTT.

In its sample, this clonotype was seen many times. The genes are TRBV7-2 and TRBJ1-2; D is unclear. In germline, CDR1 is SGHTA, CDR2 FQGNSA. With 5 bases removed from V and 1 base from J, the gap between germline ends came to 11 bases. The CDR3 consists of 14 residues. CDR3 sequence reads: CASSPDNRNYGYTF. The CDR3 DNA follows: TGTGCCAGCAGCCCCGACAATCGTAACTATGGCTACACCTTC.

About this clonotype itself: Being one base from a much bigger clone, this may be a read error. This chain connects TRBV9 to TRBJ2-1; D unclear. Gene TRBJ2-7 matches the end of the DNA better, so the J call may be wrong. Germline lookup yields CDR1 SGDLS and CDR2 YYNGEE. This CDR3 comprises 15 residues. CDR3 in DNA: TGTGCCAGCAGCGTAGCGGGTTTCTCCTACAATGAGCAGTACTTC. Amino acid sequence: CASSVAGFSYNEQYF.

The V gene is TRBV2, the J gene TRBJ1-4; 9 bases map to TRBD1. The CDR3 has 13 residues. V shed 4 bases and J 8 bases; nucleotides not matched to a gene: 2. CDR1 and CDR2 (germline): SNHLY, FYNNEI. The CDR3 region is CASSGQGGEKLFF. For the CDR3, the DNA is TGTGCCAGCAGTGGACAGGGGGGAGAAAAACTGTTTTTT.

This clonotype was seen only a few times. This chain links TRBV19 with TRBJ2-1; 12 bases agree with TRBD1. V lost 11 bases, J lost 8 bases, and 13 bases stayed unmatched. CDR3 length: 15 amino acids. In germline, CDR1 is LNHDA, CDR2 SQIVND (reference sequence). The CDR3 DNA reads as TGTGCCTGCAAAAAGGGACAGGGGGCAGTCGATGAGCAGTTCTTC. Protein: CACKKGQGAVDEQFF.

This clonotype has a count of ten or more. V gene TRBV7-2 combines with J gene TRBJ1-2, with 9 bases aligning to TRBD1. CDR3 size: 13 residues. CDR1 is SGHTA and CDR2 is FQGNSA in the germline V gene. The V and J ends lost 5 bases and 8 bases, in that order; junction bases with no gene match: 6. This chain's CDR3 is CASSPGTGKGYTF. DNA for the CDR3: TGTGCCAGCAGCCCAGGGACAGGGAAAGGCTACACCTTC.

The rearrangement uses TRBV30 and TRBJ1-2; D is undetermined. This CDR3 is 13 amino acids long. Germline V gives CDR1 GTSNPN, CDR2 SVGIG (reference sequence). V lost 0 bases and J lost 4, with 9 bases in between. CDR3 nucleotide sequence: TGTGCCTGGAGTGTAGCGATCGGCTATGGCTACACCTTC. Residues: CAWSVAIGYGYTF.

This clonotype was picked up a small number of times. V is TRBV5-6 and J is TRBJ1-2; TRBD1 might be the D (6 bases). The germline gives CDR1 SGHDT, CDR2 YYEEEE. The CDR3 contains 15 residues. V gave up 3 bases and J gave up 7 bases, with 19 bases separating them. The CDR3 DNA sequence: TGTGCCAGCAGCTCTGCGACAGGCCTGTTGATTGGCTACACCTTC. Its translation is CASSSATGLLIGYTF.

In DNA, the CDR3 is TGTGCCAGCAGCTTAGAGGGCTCCCCGAACACTGAAGCTTTCTTT. Protein: CASSLEGSPNTEAFF. The rearrangement links TRBV7-2 to TRBJ1-1; D gene unclear. V lost 1 base and J 1 base, leaving 10 bases between the germline ends. From germline, CDR1 is SGHTA and CDR2 FQGNSA. This CDR3 contains 15 residues.

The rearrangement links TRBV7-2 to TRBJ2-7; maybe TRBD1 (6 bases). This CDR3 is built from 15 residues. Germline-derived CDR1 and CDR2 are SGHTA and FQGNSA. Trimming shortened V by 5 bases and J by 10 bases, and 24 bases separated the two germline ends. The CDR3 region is CASSPQGRPQEAQYF. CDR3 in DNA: TGTGCCAGCAGCCCACAGGGCAGACCCCAAGAGGCCCAGTACTTC. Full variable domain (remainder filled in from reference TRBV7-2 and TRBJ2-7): GAGVSQSPSNKVTEKGKDVELRCDPISGHTALYWYRQSLGQGLEFLIYFQGNSAPDKSGLPSDRFSAERTGGSVSTLTIQRTQQEDSAVYLCASSPQGRPQEAQYFGPGTRLTVT.

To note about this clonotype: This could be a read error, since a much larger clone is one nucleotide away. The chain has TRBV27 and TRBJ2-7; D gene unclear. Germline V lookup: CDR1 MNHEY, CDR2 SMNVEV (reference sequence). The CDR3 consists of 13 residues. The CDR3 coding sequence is TGTGCCAGCAGTTTACAGGCCCCCTACGAGCGGTACTTC. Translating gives CASSLQAPYERYF.

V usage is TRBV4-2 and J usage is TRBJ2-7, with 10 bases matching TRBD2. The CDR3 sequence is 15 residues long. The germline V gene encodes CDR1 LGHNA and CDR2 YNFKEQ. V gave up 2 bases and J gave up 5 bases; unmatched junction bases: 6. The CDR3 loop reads CASSQSSGSSDEQYF. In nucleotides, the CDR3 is TGTGCCAGCAGCCAATCTAGCGGGAGCTCGGACGAGCAGTACTTC.

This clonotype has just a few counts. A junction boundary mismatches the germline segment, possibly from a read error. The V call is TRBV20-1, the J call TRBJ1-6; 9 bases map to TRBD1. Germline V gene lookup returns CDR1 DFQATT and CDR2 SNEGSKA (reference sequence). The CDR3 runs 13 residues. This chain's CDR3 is CGASTGGGSPLHF. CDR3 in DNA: TGCGGTGCTAGCACAGGGGGCGGCTCACCCCTCCACTTT.